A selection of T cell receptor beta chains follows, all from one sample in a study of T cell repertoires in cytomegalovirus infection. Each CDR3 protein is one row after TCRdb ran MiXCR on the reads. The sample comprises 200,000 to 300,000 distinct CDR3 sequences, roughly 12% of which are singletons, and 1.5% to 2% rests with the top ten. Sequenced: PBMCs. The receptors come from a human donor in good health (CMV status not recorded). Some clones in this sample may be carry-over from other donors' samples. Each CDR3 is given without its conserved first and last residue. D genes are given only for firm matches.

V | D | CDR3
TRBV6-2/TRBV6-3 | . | ASTRPSYNEQF
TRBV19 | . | ASSDARGVQYGYT
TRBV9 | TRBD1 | ASSETGAKNTEAF
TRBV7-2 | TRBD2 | ASSLEAGGLDTQY
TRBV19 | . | ASRWNTEAF
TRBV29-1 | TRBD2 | SDIGLAGVGEQF
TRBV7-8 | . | ASSLAGVTDTQY
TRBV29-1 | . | SVEDRRQGGYEQY
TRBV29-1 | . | SVADSGGMHEQF
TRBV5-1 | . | ASSLGAGWNEQF
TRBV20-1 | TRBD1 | SARETGAYYGYT
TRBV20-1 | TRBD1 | SASVSGGTEAF
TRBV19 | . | ASNPYGAQAKNIQY
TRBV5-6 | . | ASSLEIEQF
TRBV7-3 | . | ASSPTGGDSGNTIY
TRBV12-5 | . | ASGLATASEQY
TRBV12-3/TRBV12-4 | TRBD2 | ASSLGVAGNTGELF
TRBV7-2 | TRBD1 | ASSLVTGQGNYGYT
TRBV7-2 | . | ASLDPGGPSRNGYT
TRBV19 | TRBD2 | ASSIRSGRAQSYNEQF
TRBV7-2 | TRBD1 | ASSSSGSGGTEAF
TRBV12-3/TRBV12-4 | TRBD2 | ASSFGLAAPDTQY
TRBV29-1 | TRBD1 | SLETGGGTEAF
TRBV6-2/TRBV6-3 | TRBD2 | ASSSQREFQETQY
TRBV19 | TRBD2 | ASSIGAGGRAEQF
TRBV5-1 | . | ASSASGTQNSPLH
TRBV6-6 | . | ASRGGPTGEQY
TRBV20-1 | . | SAKTVDRGGYT
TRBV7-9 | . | ASSYPANTEAF
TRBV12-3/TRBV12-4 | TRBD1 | ASSLQTTGNEQY
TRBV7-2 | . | ASSLGLDVDTQY
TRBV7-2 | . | ASSLERQGALPQH
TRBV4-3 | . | ASSQDGQGPNTEAF
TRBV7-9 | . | ASSENGDKFYEQY
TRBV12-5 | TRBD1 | ASGLATGWEQY
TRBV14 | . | ASSQAGRESYT
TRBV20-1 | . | SATLEDTQY
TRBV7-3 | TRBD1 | ASSPRGQGLGDQETQY
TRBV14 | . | ASSRRRSGEQY
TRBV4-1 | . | ASNDGGPNEQF
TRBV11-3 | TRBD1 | ASSPSGTGTETQY
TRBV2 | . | ASSERGLFQFEAF
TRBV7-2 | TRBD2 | ASSLDLGLEVEQY
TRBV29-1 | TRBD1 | SVVTGGLGYT
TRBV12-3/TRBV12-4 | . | ASRDPGGTDTQY
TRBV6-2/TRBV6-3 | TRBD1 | ASSYPTGRLATEAF
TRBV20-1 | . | SAQSGLGPNQPQH
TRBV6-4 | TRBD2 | ASSDSGGATDTQY
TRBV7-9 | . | ASSFAAGLTDTQY
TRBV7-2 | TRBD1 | ASSLEQGNIQY